The rows below give T cell receptor beta chains drawn from one sample of a study of T cells in Graves' hyperthyroidism and ophthalmopathy. TCRdb fed the multiplex PCR reads into MiXCR, producing one record per CDR3 protein. This table holds 300,000 to 400,000 distinct CDR3 sequences, roughly a fifth found once. Input material: blood. The receptors originated from a woman aged 50 to 60 with Graves' hyperthyroidism. Each CDR3 is given with its conserved first and last residue. Each record gives: clone size, V gene, J gene, D gene, CDR3 DNA, CDR3 protein. D genes are given only for firm matches. Clone size is not always given. Where it is, it says once, few, many or a class for expanded clones.

.	TRBV13	TRBJ1-4	TRBD1	TGTGCCAGCAGCAAAGGACAGGGGGCTTATGAAAAACTGTTTTTT	CASSKGQGAYEKLFF
.	TRBV6-1	TRBJ2-3	.	TGTGCCAGTTCAAAAGGCGAGCCTGATACGCAGTATTTT	CASSKGEPDTQYF
.	TRBV6-6	TRBJ2-3	.	TGTGCCAGCAGTTACGGGGGGGGCAGGGGTATAGGAGATACGCAGTATTTT	CASSYGGGRGIGDTQYF
few	TRBV5-1	TRBJ1-4	TRBD1	TGCACCAGCAGCTTGGGGGCAGGGGGTGGCGAAAAACTGTTTTTT	CTSSLGAGGGEKLFF
few	TRBV27	TRBJ2-1	.	TGTGCCAGCAGTTTAGGGGGGAGAACGATCAATGAGCAGTTCTTC	CASSLGGRTINEQFF
few	TRBV20-1	TRBJ2-5	TRBD2	TGCAGTGCGCGGACTAGCGGGAGAGAGACCCAGTACTTC	CSARTSGRETQYF
many	TRBV20-1	TRBJ2-1	.	TGCAGTGCTAGAGATAGCAGGAAGAATGAGCAGTTCTTC	CSARDSRKNEQFF
.	TRBV7-2	TRBJ1-2	.	TGTGCCAGCAGCTTCGGTCGTCGGAGGAAGGGAGAAGGTGGCTACACCTTC	CASSFGRRRKGEGGYTF
many	TRBV3-1	TRBJ1-1	TRBD1	TGTGCCAGCAGCCAACAAAGACAGGGGGCTCGGACTGAAGCTTTCTTT	CASSQQRQGARTEAFF
few	TRBV18	TRBJ1-3	TRBD1	TGTGCCAGCTCACCGGACAGGACAAGCTACTCTGGAAACACCATATATTTT	CASSPDRTSYSGNTIYF
.	TRBV4-1	TRBJ1-5	.	TGCGCCAGCTCCGACAGGACCAGCAATCAGCCCCAGCATTTT	CASSDRTSNQPQHF
many	TRBV12-3/TRBV12-4	TRBJ2-7	.	TGTGCCAGCAGTTCCGTGGTGGGGCGGTCCGAGCAGTACTTC	CASSSVVGRSEQYF
.	TRBV20-1	TRBJ2-7	.	TGCAGTGCTAGAGTATTAAAGGGGCGCTTCGGTTACGAGCAGTACTTC	CSARVLKGRFGYEQYF
.	TRBV29-1	TRBJ2-7	.	TGCAGCGTTGAAGTCCTAGGGTACGAGCAGTACTTC	CSVEVLGYEQYF
many	TRBV28	TRBJ2-5	.	TGTGCCAGCAGTGCCACCGGGACCGGGGGAGAGACCCAGTACTTC	CASSATGTGGETQYF
.	TRBV7-9	TRBJ1-1	.	TGTGCCAGCAGCTCTCGTATGAACACTGAAGCTTTCTTT	CASSSRMNTEAFF
few	TRBV5-1	TRBJ1-2	.	TGCGCCAGCAGCTTGGGTCCCGAGTCTTATGGCTACACCTTC	CASSLGPESYGYTF
.	TRBV2	TRBJ1-2	TRBD1	TGTGCCAGCAGTCCCCGGGACAGGGGAACCTATGGCTACACCTTC	CASSPRDRGTYGYTF
few	TRBV20-1	TRBJ1-1	.	TGCAGTGCAAATCCGGGACAAGGGGGCACTGAAGCTTTCTTT	CSANPGQGGTEAFF
many	TRBV12-3/TRBV12-4	TRBJ1-1	.	TGTGCCAATGTAGTTTGGTCGGGCAGGGTCACTGAAGCTTTCTTT	CANVVWSGRVTEAFF
.	TRBV4-1	TRBJ2-5	.	TGCGCCAGCAGCCAAACAGACAGAGAAGAGACCCAGTACTTC	CASSQTDREETQYF
many	TRBV30	TRBJ2-7	.	TGTGCCTGGGCATCTAGCCGCGAGCAGTACTTC	CAWASSREQYF
.	TRBV7-3	TRBJ2-6	.	TGTGCCAGCAGCTTAAGCAGTACCTCTGGGGCCAACGTCCTGACTTTC	CASSLSSTSGANVLTF
few	TRBV19	TRBJ2-2	.	TGTGCCAGTAAGGGTGACGGCGTGCGCGGGGAGCTGTTTTTT	CASKGDGVRGELFF
.	TRBV2	TRBJ2-5	.	TGTGCCAGCAGTGAAGCAACCTCCTGGGCAGGGCGAGAGACCCAGTACTTC	CASSEATSWAGRETQYF
many	TRBV11-2	TRBJ1-1	.	TGTGCCAGCAGCTTAGAGCGGTGGGCTTTCTTT	CASSLERWAFF